This T cell receptor (beta chain) was found in a study of cytomegalovirus exposure and HLA in healthy donors. As for the study in general: Early released data had tens of millions of unique TCRs, all coming from HLA-typed donors. Study-level results: According to a later analysis, donors in an Asian-associated ancestry cluster reportedly had fewer N-insertions than the approximately 730-donor mean. Later on, analysis showed that most CMV-associated TCR beta chains appeared to be HLA-restricted.

Samples came from healthy bone marrow donors. The PCR had 60 Vbeta and 13 Jbeta primers. Here immunoSEQ multiplex PCR was the method, and the copy in TCRdb shows in-frame clones only, minus some. This sample has approximately 92,000 clones, with less than 70% found just once. This clone showed up just a few times. The target antigen is unknown. Source material: PBMCs. This TCR came from a man aged 50-60 years in good health and CMV-seronegative.

CDR3 loop: CASTRFLSSYNEQFF. For the CDR3, the DNA is TGTGCCAGTACGAGGTTCTTGAGCTCCTACAATGAGCAGTTCTTC. The gene calls are TRBV19 and TRBJ2-1; D ambiguous. Germline CDR1 reads LNHDA; CDR2 reads SQIVND (reference sequence). There are 15 residues in the CDR3. Trimming pared 7 bases from V and 0 bases from J, leaving 13 bases between.